Shown below are 9 T cell receptor beta chains from a single sample sequenced in a study of blood T cell repertoires in COVID-19 (dated by TCRdb to the early 2020s). Receptors were amplified or captured by the immunoSEQ multiplex PCR assay. This is the immuneACCESS table as TCRdb keeps it, with only in-frame sequences that have V and J called. A part of the clones is gone; compared with another copy, unresolved V genes explain less than half, and the rest is unexplained. The table for this sample lists about 74,000 clones; 70% to 75% of them were counted only once. Clones ranked in the top ten supply under 25% of the sample. Material: peripheral blood. These receptors originate from a man in his 70s with acute or convalescent COVID-19.

This clone was seen ten or more times. The J gene is TRBJ2-7, the V gene TRBV27; TRBD2 matches 10 bases. This CDR3 spans 18 amino acids. Germline V gene lookup returns CDR1 MNHEY and CDR2 SMNVEV (reference sequence). The trim removed 2 bases at V and 6 bases at J, leaving 16 bases unmatched. This chain's CDR3 is CASSLVASGSPWGGEQYF. CDR3 DNA sequence: TGTGCCAGCAGTTTAGTCGCTAGCGGGAGCCCTTGGGGGGGCGAGCAGTACTTC.

The sample holds a few counts of this clone. V and J are TRBV28 and TRBJ1-2, with D tentatively TRBD1 (5 bases). The germline V gene encodes CDR1 MDHEN and CDR2 SYDVKM. This CDR3 region has 16 residues. The V and J ends lost 1 base and 3 bases respectively, with 15 bases between them. CDR3 residues: CASSLSGMGRDYGYTF. Here the CDR3 DNA reads TGTGCCAGCAGTTTATCTGGGATGGGCAGGGACTATGGCTACACCTTC.

This clone has just a few counts. This chain uses TRBV29-1 with TRBJ1-1; D is undetermined. V lost 3 bases and J 0 bases, leaving 5 bases between the germline ends. The CDR3 loop spans 12 amino acids. CDR1 and CDR2 (germline): SQVTM, ANQGSEA. This CDR3 is CSVDRMNTEAFF. CDR3 sequence (DNA): TGCAGCGTTGACAGGATGAACACTGAAGCTTTCTTT.

V is TRBV19 and J is TRBJ1-6, with D uncertain. V lost 6 bases to trimming and J lost 8 bases, with 14 bases between them. CDR1 is LNHDA and CDR2 is SQIVND in the germline V gene (reference sequence). This CDR3 has 14 residues. The CDR3: CASSRTLGDSPLHF. CDR3 DNA: TGTGCCAGTAGCCGGACCCTGGGAGATTCACCCCTCCACTTT.

The chain recombines TRBV15 with TRBJ2-1; TRBD2 agrees at 7 bases. There are 17 residues in the CDR3. Germline loops: CDR1 LNHNV, CDR2 YYDKDF (reference sequence). Unmatched junction bases numbered 9, after V lost 0 bases and J lost 4 bases. CDR3 sequence: CATSRDLGLGGYNEQFF. Here the CDR3 DNA reads TGTGCCACCAGCAGAGATCTAGGACTAGGCGGTTACAATGAGCAGTTCTTC.

This clone occurred once. The rearrangement joins TRBV4-1 to TRBJ2-7; the D gene is possibly TRBD1 (6 bases). The V end was cut by 3 bases, the J end by 4 bases, with 13 bases between. Germline V gene sequence: CDR1 MGHRA, CDR2 YSYEKL. This CDR3 contains 14 residues. This chain's CDR3 is CASSQDPQGYEQYF. DNA of the CDR3: TGCGCCAGCAGCCAGGACCCTCAGGGGTACGAGCAGTACTTC.

This clone was seen a handful of times. This rearrangement joins TRBV5-1 to TRBJ2-7; TRBD2 matches 7 bases. Germline lookup yields CDR1 SGHRS and CDR2 YFSETQ. This CDR3 is built from 13 residues. V lost 0 bases, J lost 5 bases, and 2 bases stayed unmatched. The CDR3 region is CASSLVGRNEQYF. The DNA of the CDR3 is TGCGCCAGCAGCTTGGTCGGGAGGAACGAGCAGTACTTC.

This sequence joins TRBV18 and TRBJ2-1; 9 bases agree with TRBD2. Germline trimming cut 1 base from V and 8 bases from J; bases unmatched to any gene: 6. Germline CDR1 is KGHSH and CDR2 is LQKENI. The CDR3 is 15 residues long. The CDR3 DNA is TGTGCCAGCTCACCACGTAGCGGGAGTGGGGATGAGCAGTTCTTC. Translation gives CASSPRSGSGDEQFF. The full variable domain, with the rest looked up from reference TRBV18 and TRBJ2-1, is NAGVMQNPRHLVRRRGQEARLRCSPMKGHSHVYWYRQLPEEGLKFMVYLQKENIIDESGMPKERFSAEFPKEGPSILRIQQVVRGDSAAYFCASSPRSGSGDEQFFGPGTRLTVL.

Here the CDR3 DNA reads TGTGCCACCAGTGTTCGGGCGGGGACCACAGATACGCAGTATTTT. Protein sequence: CATSVRAGTTDTQYF. The chain joins TRBV24-1 to TRBJ2-3; a possible D gene is TRBD2 (6 bases). The length of the CDR3 is 15 residues. Germline V gives CDR1 KGHDR, CDR2 SFDVKD. The germline V and J ends were trimmed by 5 bases and 2 bases, with 13 bases remaining between them.